The 23 T cell receptor beta chains below were found in one sample sequenced in a study of Tregs in tolerant kidney transplant recipients. Profiled with immunoSEQ multiplex PCR; TCRdb holds only in-frame clones, not every one. Of roughly 20,000 clones in the sample, about 84% are singletons; the top ten hold about 23%. Related graft donors supplied nonmyeloablative bone marrow transplants, and mixed chimerism was transient. The sample here was CD8+ T cells from blood (PBMCs), taken 6 months after the transplant. These TCRs come from a human patient who received a combined kidney and bone marrow transplant. Some T cells may be the graft donor's.

The J gene is TRBJ2-7, the V gene TRBV9; weak D call: TRBD2 (6 bases). The germline V and J ends were trimmed by 3 bases and 5 bases, with 18 bases remaining between them. Germline CDR1 SGDLS, CDR2 YYNGEE. This CDR3 spans 15 amino acids. The CDR3 coding sequence is TGTGCCAGCAGCGCCAGCGGACTAAAAGGCGACGAGCAGTACTTC. Residues: CASSASGLKGDEQYF.

The V and J genes are TRBV7-2 and TRBJ1-2, with 7 bases matching TRBD1. The V segment lost 1 base and the J segment 5 bases; nucleotides outside the gene matches: 1. The CDR3 spans 13 residues. The V gene's germline CDR1 is SGHTA and CDR2 FQGNSA. The CDR3 DNA is TGTGCCAGCAGCTTAGAACAGGGGTATGGCTACACCTTC. Translation: CASSLEQGYGYTF. Using reference TRBV7-2 and TRBJ1-2 for the parts outside the CDR3, the full variable domain is GAGVSQSPSNKVTEKGKDVELRCDPISGHTALYWYRQSLGQGLEFLIYFQGNSAPDKSGLPSDRFSAERTGGSVSTLTIQRTQQEDSAVYLCASSLEQGYGYTFGSGTRLTVV.

The V and J genes are TRBV27 and TRBJ1-1; D uncertain. Germline-derived CDR1 and CDR2 are MNHEY and SMNVEV (reference sequence). The germline V and J ends were trimmed by 2 bases and 1 base, with 5 bases remaining between them. This CDR3 is built from 13 residues. CDR3 nucleotide sequence: TGTGCCAGCAGTTTACCAGGGAACACTGAAGCTTTCTTT. This sequence encodes CASSLPGNTEAFF.

Note on this clone: Sequence at one end of the junction differs from germline and may be a read error. The V and J genes are TRBV4-2 and TRBJ2-1; TRBD2 matches 10 bases. The germline CDR1 and CDR2 sequences are LGHNA and YNFKEQ. The CDR3 length is 16 residues. CDR3 sequence (DNA): TGTGCCAGCAGACAAGATCCTAGCGGGAGAGGTAATGAGCAGTTCTTC. This translates into CASRQDPSGRGNEQFF.

The chain joins TRBV11-1 to TRBJ2-3, with no clear D. Trimming cost V 3 bases and J 2 bases, with 6 bases left between them. Germline CDR1 is SGHAT and CDR2 is FQDESV (reference sequence). The CDR3 is 13 amino acids. CDR3 amino acids: CASSLAFTDTQYF. CDR3 coding DNA: TGTGCCAGCAGCTTGGCCTTCACAGATACGCAGTATTTT.

The table lists this clone with a few counts. The chain has TRBV15 and TRBJ2-6, with a weak D call TRBD2 (5 bases). Germline lookup yields CDR1 LNHNV and CDR2 YYDKDF (reference sequence). The CDR3 runs to 18 residues. Trimming removed 1 base at V and 0 bases at J, with 13 bases between. CDR3 loop: CATSRVGGGTSGANVLTF. CDR3 DNA sequence: TGTGCCACCAGCAGAGTCGGAGGCGGTACCTCTGGGGCCAACGTCCTGACTTTC.

CDR3 sequence: CAINPGRGRSTDTQYF. The CDR3 DNA sequence: TGTGCCATCAACCCTGGCAGGGGACGAAGCACAGATACGCAGTATTTT. The chain combines TRBV6-7 with TRBJ2-3, with D maybe TRBD1 (6 bases). TRBV6-7 is an open reading frame, and its role is uncertain. The CDR3 is made up of 16 amino acids. The V and J ends lost 10 bases and 0 bases respectively, with 20 bases between them.

The chain couples TRBV6-1 to TRBJ1-5; the match to TRBD1 covers 8 bases. V trimming: 6 bases; J trimming: 7 bases; junction bases outside the gene matches: 11. The V gene's germline CDR1 is MNHNS and CDR2 SASEGT. CDR3 length: 15 residues. The CDR3 nucleotides are TGTGCCAGCAGGAGGACAGGGACAGGATGGCAGCCCCAGCATTTT. Translation: CASRRTGTGWQPQHF.

The chain is built from TRBV19 and TRBJ2-3; TRBD2 matches at 9 bases. The germline gives CDR1 LNHDA, CDR2 SQIVND (reference sequence). This CDR3 is built from 17 residues. V was clipped by 5 bases and J by 4 bases; unmatched bases: 13. DNA of the CDR3: TGTGCCAGTAGTGTCCCCCGCGGGGGGGCCTTACCAGATACGCAGTATTTT. It specifies CASSVPRGGALPDTQYF.

V usage is TRBV7-9 and J usage is TRBJ2-7; tentatively, D is TRBD2 (7 bases). This CDR3 comprises 15 residues. Trimming cost V 3 bases and J 0 bases, with 12 bases left between them. Germline CDR1 SEHNR, CDR2 FQNEAQ (reference sequence). In DNA form, the CDR3 reads TGTGCCAGCAGCTTCGTCGGGGGGCTCTCCTACGAGCAGTACTTC. This codes for CASSFVGGLSYEQYF.

The chain employs TRBV5-6 and TRBJ2-3; TRBD2 aligns across 9 bases. V was pared by 0 bases and J by 6 bases, with 2 bases of the junction left unmatched. The V gene's germline CDR1 is SGHDT and CDR2 YYEEEE. The CDR3 length is 14 residues. This chain's CDR3 is CASSLGLAGDTQYF. In DNA, the CDR3 is TGTGCCAGCAGCTTGGGCCTAGCGGGGGATACGCAGTATTTT.

V gene TRBV30 combines with J gene TRBJ2-2, with 7 bases that match TRBD1. J lost 3 bases, V lost 4 bases, and 8 bases had no gene match. Germline V gene lookup returns CDR1 GTSNPN and CDR2 SVGIG (reference sequence). The CDR3 covers 15 residues. In DNA, the CDR3 is TGTGCCTGGAAAACAGGGGTCGAGGACACCGGGGAGCTGTTTTTT. The encoded protein is CAWKTGVEDTGELFF. Together with reference TRBV30 and TRBJ2-2, the CDR3 gives the full variable domain: SQTIHQWPATLVQPVGSPLSLECTVEGTSNPNLYWYRQAAGRGLQLLFYSVGIGQISSEVPQNLSASRPQDRQFILSSKKLLLSDSGFYLCAWKTGVEDTGELFFGEGSRLTVL.

The chain is built from TRBV29-1 and TRBJ1-2; no clear D gene. Germline CDR1 SQVTM, CDR2 ANQGSEA. The ends were cut back, 3 bases at V and 0 bases at J, with 8 bases in the middle. The length of the CDR3 is 13 residues. CDR3 bases: TGCAGCGTTGAGGGCAAGACTAACTATGGCTACACCTTC. The encoded protein is CSVEGKTNYGYTF.

The rearrangement links TRBV7-9 to TRBJ1-2; 7 nucleotides line up with TRBD1. CDR1 and CDR2 from the germline V gene are SEHNR and FQNEAQ (reference sequence). The CDR3 spans 15 residues. The V gene end was trimmed by 1 base and the J gene end by 6 bases; junction bases not matched to a gene: 8. The DNA for the CDR3 is TGTGCCAGCAGCTTAGGGACAGGCTCTATGGATGGCTACACCTTC. It translates to CASSLGTGSMDGYTF.

This sequence joins TRBV29-1 and TRBJ2-7; D is perhaps TRBD1 (6 bases). V was trimmed by 0 bases and J by 2 bases, leaving 20 bases between them. The CDR3 is 17 amino acids. CDR1 and CDR2 (germline): SQVTM, ANQGSEA. The CDR3 spells CSVEEWGRDRLAYEQYF. The DNA for the CDR3 is TGCAGCGTTGAAGAATGGGGGAGAGACAGGCTCGCCTACGAGCAGTACTTC.

Worth noting for this clone: Different DNA sequences within this sample yield the same CDR3. This CDR3 reads CASSFNPRGSSYEQYF. The CDR3 DNA sequence: TGTGCCAGCAGCTTTAATCCGAGGGGGTCGTCCTACGAGCAGTACTTC. The rearrangement uses TRBV7-9 and TRBJ2-7; a weak D match, TRBD1 (6 bases). Germline V CDR1 and CDR2: SEHNR, FQNEAQ (reference sequence). V lost 3 bases to trimming and J lost 1 base, with 16 bases between them. The CDR3 has 16 residues.

This rearrangement joins TRBV11-3 to TRBJ2-7; TRBD1 aligns across 7 bases. This CDR3 comprises 14 residues. V gave up 5 bases and J gave up 3 bases; unmatched junction bases: 7. Germline CDR1 SGHNT, CDR2 YENEEA. CDR3 DNA: TGTGCCAGCAGCGCTCACAGGGGCGACTACGAGCAGTACTTC. It is translated as CASSAHRGDYEQYF.

The chain combines TRBV27 with TRBJ2-7; TRBD1 agrees at 9 bases. The CDR3 is 14 amino acids. The J segment lost 2 bases and the V segment lost 4 bases, leaving 3 bases of the junction unmatched. Germline CDR1 is MNHEY and CDR2 is SMNVEV (reference sequence). The CDR3 nucleotides are TGTGCCAGCAGTTGGACAGGGGTCCCCTACGAGCAGTACTTC. The encoded protein is CASSWTGVPYEQYF.

The gene calls are TRBV5-4 and TRBJ1-2; 7 bases fit TRBD1. The CDR3 consists of 15 residues. V shed 2 bases, J shed 8 bases, and the junction held 12 bases outside the gene matches. The germline CDR1 and CDR2 sequences are SGHNT and YYREEE (reference sequence). The CDR3 loop is CASSLGLTGLEGYTF. CDR3 nucleotides: TGTGCCAGCAGCTTAGGCCTGACAGGGTTGGAGGGCTACACCTTC.

This clone was observed a single time. The chain employs TRBV13 and TRBJ2-7, with TRBD2 identical over 7 bases. The V gene's germline CDR1 is PRHDT and CDR2 FYEKMQ (reference sequence). The CDR3 totals 15 residues. Trimming removed 5 bases from V and 5 bases from J; junction bases left unmatched: 12. The DNA of the CDR3 is TGTGCCAGCAGCGTAGAGCGGGGTCGGGAGAACGAGCAGTACTTC. Translated, it gives CASSVERGRENEQYF. The full variable domain, rest sourced from reference TRBV13 and TRBJ2-7, is AAGVIQSPRHLIKEKRETATLKCYPIPRHDTVYWYQQGPGQDPQFLISFYEKMQSDKGSIPDRFSAQQFSDYHSELNMSSLELGDSALYFCASSVERGRENEQYFGPGTRLTVT.

V is TRBV7-6 and J is TRBJ2-7; TRBD2 is a possible D gene (5 bases). The CDR3 is made up of 14 amino acids. CDR1 and CDR2 from the germline V gene are SGHVS and FNYEAQ. Trimming removed 3 bases at V and 0 bases at J, with 9 bases between. CDR3 residues: CASSFELDSYEQYF. The DNA of the CDR3 is TGTGCCAGCAGCTTTGAACTAGACTCCTACGAGCAGTACTTC.

The V gene is TRBV25-1, the J gene TRBJ1-2; D is ambiguous. CDR3 length: 16 residues. Germline values: CDR1 MGHDK, CDR2 SYGVNS. The ends were cut back, 5 bases at V and 0 bases at J, with 16 bases in the middle. CDR3 sequence (DNA): TGTGCCAGCAGTCCTCCCGGAGGTGCCCCTAACTATGGCTACACCTTC. It specifies CASSPPGGAPNYGYTF.

This sequence joins TRBV7-3 and TRBJ2-3, with 11 nucleotides matching TRBD2. V dropped 5 bases and J dropped 2; count of bases not matched to a gene: 6. The CDR3 spans 16 residues. Germline CDR1 SGHTA, CDR2 FQGTGA. The CDR3 DNA reads as TGTGCCAGCAGCCCTATGACTAGCGGGGCCACAGATACGCAGTATTTT. Translation gives CASSPMTSGATDTQYF.